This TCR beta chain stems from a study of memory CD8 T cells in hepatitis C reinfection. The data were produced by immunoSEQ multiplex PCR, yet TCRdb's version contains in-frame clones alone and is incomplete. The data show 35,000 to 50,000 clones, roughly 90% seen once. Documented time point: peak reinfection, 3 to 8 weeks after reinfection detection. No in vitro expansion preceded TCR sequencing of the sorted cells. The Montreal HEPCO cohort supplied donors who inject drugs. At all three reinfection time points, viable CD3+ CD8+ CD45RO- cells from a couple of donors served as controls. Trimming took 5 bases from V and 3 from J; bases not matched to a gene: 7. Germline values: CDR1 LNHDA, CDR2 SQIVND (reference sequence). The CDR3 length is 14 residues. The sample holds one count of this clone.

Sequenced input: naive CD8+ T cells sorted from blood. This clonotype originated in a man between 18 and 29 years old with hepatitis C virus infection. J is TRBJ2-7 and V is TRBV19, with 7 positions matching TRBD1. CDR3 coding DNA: TGTGCCAGTAGTTTCACAGGGGTAGGCTACGAGCAGTACTTC. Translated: CASSFTGVGYEQYF.